The present TCR beta chain was sequenced within a study of T cells in Graves' hyperthyroidism and ophthalmopathy. Study-level background: At initial diagnosis, before any treatment had begun, peripheral blood was obtained.

Active moderate-to-severe ophthalmopathy, Clinical Activity Score at least 3, NOSPECS at least 4, under 3 months' duration. Exclusion criteria comprised uncontrolled infection, other autoimmune disease, pregnancy or lactation. This clonotype was counted many times. No antigen is known for it. This CDR3 region has 15 residues. The V and J ends lost 8 bases and 0 bases respectively, with 17 bases between them. Looked up from germline, CDR1 is MNHNS and CDR2 is SASEGT. Overall study results and limits: A model of 13 V-J features distinguished ophthalmopathy from stable hyperthyroidism.

Amplification of TCR beta CDR3 regions used RNA as the template. HTBI primers drove first-round RT-PCR of the TCR CDR3. TCRdb itself ran the multiplex PCR reads through MiXCR, one entry per CDR3 protein. The table shows about 250,000 distinct CDR3 sequences, with around 25% occurring only once. This rearrangement joins TRBV6-1 to TRBJ2-7; no definite D call. The sequenced sample was blood. The origin of this receptor is a woman in her forties with Graves' ophthalmopathy. CDR3 nucleotides: TGTGCCAGCGGAACTCTGACCGAGAGCTCCTACGAGCAGTACTTC. Protein: CASGTLTESSYEQYF.